This section outlines one T cell receptor (beta chain) sequence together with its context. The antigen is unknown. TCR beta CDR3 regions were amplified from RNA. TCR CDR3 regions were first amplified by RT-PCR with HTBI primers. A single record per CDR3 protein comes from TCRdb applying MiXCR to the multiplex PCR reads. The repertoire holds 550,000 to 700,000 distinct CDR3 sequences, with around 46% as singletons. This specimen comes from a study of T cells in Graves' hyperthyroidism and ophthalmopathy. Overall study findings and caveats: Ophthalmopathy, which appeared later, was predicted by the model a median about 5.9 months before onset.

The CDR3 runs 16 residues. Per the germline V gene, CDR1 is WSHSY and CDR2 is SAAADI. The junction had 8 bases not matched to a gene; V was cut back by 0 bases and J by 8 bases. The gene calls are TRBV10-2 and TRBJ2-7; TRBD1 matches 12 bases. Sequenced material: peripheral blood or thyroid tissue (not recorded which). The sequence was collected from an adult woman with Graves' disease, either hyperthyroidism or ophthalmopathy (not recorded which). The CDR3 nucleotides are TGCGCCAGCAGTGAGTCGGGGGGACAGGGGGCGCCTAAGCAGTACTTC. Encoded protein: CASSESGGQGAPKQYF.